The entry below describes one T cell receptor (beta chain). As yet, its antigen is unknown. CDR1 is WNHNN, CDR2 SYGVQD, per germline (reference sequence). V lost 6 bases, J lost 5 bases, and 10 bases stayed unmatched. The CDR3 is 15 amino acids. Unique molecular identifiers were incorporated into the prepared TCRbeta library. TCRdb re-analysed the PCR reads in MiXCR, keeping a single row per CDR3 protein. The sample has almost 600,000 distinct CDR3 sequences, over 20% seen once; the top ten hold approximately 39%. These data belong to a study of T-cell reconstitution after alpha-beta-depleted transplantation in children. Notes on the study in general: Surviving recipient T cells and thymic progenitors underlay high day-60 TCRbeta diversity in some patients. T-cell numbers and diversity one year post-transplant derived largely from freshly generated T cells. In patients about two months after transplant, alpha-beta T cells reportedly arose from several hundred expanded graft clones.

The chain has TRBV10-1 and TRBJ1-5; 7 bases are shared with TRBD1. Sample: PBMCs, taken before TCRalphabeta/CD19-depleted stem cell transplant. This receptor was identified in a boy younger than two with Wiskott-Aldrich syndrome, due to receive a stem cell transplant. CDR3 residues: CASSELQGLDQPQHF. The CDR3, as DNA: TGCGCCAGCAGCGAATTACAGGGGCTTGATCAGCCCCAGCATTTT.